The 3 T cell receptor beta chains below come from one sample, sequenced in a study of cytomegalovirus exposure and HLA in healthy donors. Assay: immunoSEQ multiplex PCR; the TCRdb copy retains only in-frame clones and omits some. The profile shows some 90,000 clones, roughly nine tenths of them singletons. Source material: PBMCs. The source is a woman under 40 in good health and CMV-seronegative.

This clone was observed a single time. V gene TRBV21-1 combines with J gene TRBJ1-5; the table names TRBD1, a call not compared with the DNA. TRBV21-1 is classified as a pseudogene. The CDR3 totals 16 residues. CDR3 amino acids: CASSSRTGDSNQPQHF. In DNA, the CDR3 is TGTGCCAGCAGCTCCCGGACAGGGGACAGCAATCAGCCCCAGCATTTT.

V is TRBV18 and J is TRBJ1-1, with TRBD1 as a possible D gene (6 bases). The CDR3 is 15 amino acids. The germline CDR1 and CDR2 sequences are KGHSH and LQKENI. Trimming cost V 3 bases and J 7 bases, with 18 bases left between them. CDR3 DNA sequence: TGTGCCAGCTCACCGGCAGGGGTGTCGGTAAATGAAGCTTTCTTT. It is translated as CASSPAGVSVNEAFF. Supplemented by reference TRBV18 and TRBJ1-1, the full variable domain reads NAGVMQNPRHLVRRRGQEARLRCSPMKGHSHVYWYRQLPEEGLKFMVYLQKENIIDESGMPKERFSAEFPKEGPSILRIQQVVRGDSAAYFCASSPAGVSVNEAFFGQGTRLTVV.

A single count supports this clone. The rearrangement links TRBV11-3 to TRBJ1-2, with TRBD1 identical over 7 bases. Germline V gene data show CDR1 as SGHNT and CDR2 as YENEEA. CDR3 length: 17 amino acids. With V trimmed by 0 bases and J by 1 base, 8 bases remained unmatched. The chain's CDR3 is CASSLDRTTGFNYGYTF. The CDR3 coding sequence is TGTGCCAGCAGCTTAGATAGGACGACAGGGTTTAACTATGGCTACACCTTC.